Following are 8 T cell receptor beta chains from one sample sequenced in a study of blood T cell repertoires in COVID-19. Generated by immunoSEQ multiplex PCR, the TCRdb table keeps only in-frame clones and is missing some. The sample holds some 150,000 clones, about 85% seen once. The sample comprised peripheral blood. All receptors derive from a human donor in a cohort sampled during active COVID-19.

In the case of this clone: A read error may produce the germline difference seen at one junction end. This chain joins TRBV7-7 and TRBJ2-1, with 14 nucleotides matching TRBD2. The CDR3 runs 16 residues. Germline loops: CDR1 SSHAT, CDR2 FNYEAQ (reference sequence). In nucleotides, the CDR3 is TGTGCTAGCAGCCCAGGACTAGCGGGGGGAGTCGATGAGCAGTTCTTC. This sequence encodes CASSPGLAGGVDEQFF.

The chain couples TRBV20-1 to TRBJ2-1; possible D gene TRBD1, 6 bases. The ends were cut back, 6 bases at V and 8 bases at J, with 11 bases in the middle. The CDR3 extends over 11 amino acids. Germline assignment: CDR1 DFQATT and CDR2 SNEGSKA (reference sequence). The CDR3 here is CSANPGDEQFF. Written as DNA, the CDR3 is TGCAGTGCAAATCCAGGGGATGAGCAGTTCTTC.

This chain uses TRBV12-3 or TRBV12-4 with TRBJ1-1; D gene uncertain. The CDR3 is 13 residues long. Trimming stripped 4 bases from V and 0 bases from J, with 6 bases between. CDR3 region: CASSSRVNTEAFF. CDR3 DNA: TGTGCCAGCAGTTCCCGGGTGAACACTGAAGCTTTCTTT.

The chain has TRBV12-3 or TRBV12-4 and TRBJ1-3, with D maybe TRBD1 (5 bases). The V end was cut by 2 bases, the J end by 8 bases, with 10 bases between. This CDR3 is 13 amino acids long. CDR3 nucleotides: TGTGCCAGCAGTTTATTGGAAGGGGACACCATATATTTT. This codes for CASSLLEGDTIYF.

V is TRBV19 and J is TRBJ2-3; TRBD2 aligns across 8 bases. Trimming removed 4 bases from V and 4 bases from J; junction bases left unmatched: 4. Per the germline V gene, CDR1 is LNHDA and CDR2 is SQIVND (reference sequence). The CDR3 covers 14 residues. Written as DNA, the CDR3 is TGTGCCAGTAGTACCGGACTAGCCGCAGATACGCAGTATTTT. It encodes CASSTGLAADTQYF.

The CDR3 DNA is TGTGCCCCCAGCACTACGGCAACTAATGAAAAACTGTTTTTT. Amino acids: CAPSTTATNEKLFF. The chain couples TRBV10-3 to TRBJ1-4; D gene unclear. Germline V gene sequence: CDR1 ENHRY, CDR2 SYGVKD. V gave up 11 bases and J gave up 0 bases, with 13 bases separating them. The CDR3 has 14 amino acids.

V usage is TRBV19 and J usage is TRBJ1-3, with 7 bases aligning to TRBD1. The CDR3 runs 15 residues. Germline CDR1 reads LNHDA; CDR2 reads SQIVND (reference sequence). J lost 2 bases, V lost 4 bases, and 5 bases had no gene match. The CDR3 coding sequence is TGTGCCAGTAGTACCCATCAGGGGGCTGGAAACACCATATATTTT. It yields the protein CASSTHQGAGNTIYF.

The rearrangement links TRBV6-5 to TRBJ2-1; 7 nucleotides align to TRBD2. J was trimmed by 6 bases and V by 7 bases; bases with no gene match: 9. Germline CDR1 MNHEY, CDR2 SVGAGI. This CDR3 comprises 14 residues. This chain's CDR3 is CASTEVGGVNEQFF. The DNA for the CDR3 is TGTGCCAGCACCGAGGTGGGGGGGGTCAATGAGCAGTTCTTC.